This T cell receptor (beta chain) is from a study of T cell changes during pregnancy in multiple sclerosis. Trimming removed 3 bases from V and 4 bases from J; junction bases left unmatched: 3. The CDR3 length is 13 residues. The germline gives CDR1 LGHNA, CDR2 YSLEER. Produced via immunoSEQ multiplex PCR; TCRdb's table is partial and in-frame only. The sample contains 57,000 or so clones, just over 90% of which appear only once. The chain couples TRBV4-3 to TRBJ2-7, with 7 positions matching TRBD1. The sample in question was peripheral blood, obtained in the second trimester of pregnancy. This TCR derives from a female donor with multiple sclerosis, enrolled in a pregnancy study. Written as DNA, the CDR3 is TGCGCCAGCAGCCACGGCAGGGGGTACGAGCAGTACTTC. Amino acid sequence: CASSHGRGYEQYF.